A single T cell receptor beta chain is shown here with its context. The record originates from a study of T-cell memory formation after mild COVID-19. TCRdb redid the calling of the 5' RACE reads with MiXCR, one entry per CDR3 protein. The sample contains fewer than 350,000 distinct CDR3 sequences, more than 15% of which appear only once. This CDR3 is built from 13 residues. The V gene's germline CDR1 is SEHNR and CDR2 FQNEAQ (reference sequence). Trimming cost V 5 bases and J 8 bases, with 13 bases left between them. This clonotype was obtained from a man younger than 30 who had mild COVID-19 (a few samples of this study predate the infection). Cell type and time point are not known. What was sequenced was PBMCs or a T cell subset sorted from them (not recorded which). V is TRBV7-9 and J is TRBJ2-1, with D uncertain. CDR3 DNA: TGTGCCAGCAGCCCGGGTGTCCACCATGAGCAGTTCTTC. It specifies CASSPGVHHEQFF.